A single T cell receptor beta chain is shown here with its context. Its antigen is undetermined. These data originate in a study of neoadjuvant nivolumab and ipilimumab in lung cancer. Study in general: The combination arm added day-1 ipilimumab 1 mg/kg to nivolumab 3 mg/kg on days 1, 15, 29. Regarding the study as a whole: Only a single major-pathologic-response sample was available for clonality analysis. TCR richness and clonality were higher in tumors than adjacent uninvolved lung. Only two of four nivolumab-treated tumors gained richness and clonality by surgery.

Profiling relied on immunoSEQ multiplex PCR, and the TCRdb table lists in-frame clones only, not all of them. The table shows 25,000 to 30,000 clones, with 65% to 85% occurring only once. With 0 bases clipped from V and 1 base from J, the junction kept 2 bases outside the gene matches. The CDR3 is 15 amino acids. Germline lookup yields CDR1 SGHNT and CDR2 YYREEE (reference sequence). The clonotype originates from an adult with non-small cell lung cancer. This chain links TRBV5-4 with TRBJ2-3, with 7 bases fitting TRBD1. The sequences come from peripheral blood, collected before neoadjuvant nivolumab, alone or with ipilimumab. The CDR3 nucleotides are TGTGCCAGCAGCTTGGACACAGGGGGCACAGATACGCAGTATTTT. Its translation is CASSLDTGGTDTQYF.